The T cell receptor (beta chain) under discussion was sequenced for a study of T cell responses to AZD1222 COVID-19 vaccine. The V gene's germline CDR1 is MNHEY and CDR2 SMNVEV (reference sequence). Trimming cost V 0 bases and J 0 bases, with 6 bases left between them. This CDR3 region has 16 residues. Produced via immunoSEQ multiplex PCR; TCRdb's table is partial and in-frame only. The sample has over 100,000 clones, over 90% seen once. This rearrangement joins TRBV27 to TRBJ2-6; D remains ambiguous. This specimen consisted of peripheral blood, obtained on day 0 of AZD1222 vaccination. This sequence was found in an adult in good health. The CDR3 nucleotides are TGTGCCAGCAGTTTATCAGTGCACTCTGGGGCCAACGTCCTGACTTTC. Protein sequence: CASSLSVHSGANVLTF.